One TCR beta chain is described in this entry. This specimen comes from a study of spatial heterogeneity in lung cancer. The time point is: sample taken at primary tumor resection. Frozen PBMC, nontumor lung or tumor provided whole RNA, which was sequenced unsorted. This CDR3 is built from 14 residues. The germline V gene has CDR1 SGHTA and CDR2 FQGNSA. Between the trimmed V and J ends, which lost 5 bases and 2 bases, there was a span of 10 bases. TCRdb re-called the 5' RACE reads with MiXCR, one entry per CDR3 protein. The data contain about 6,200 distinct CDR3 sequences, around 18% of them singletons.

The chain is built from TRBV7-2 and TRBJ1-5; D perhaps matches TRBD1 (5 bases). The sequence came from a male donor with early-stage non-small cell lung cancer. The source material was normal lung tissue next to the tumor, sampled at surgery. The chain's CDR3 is CASSPWGGNQPQHF. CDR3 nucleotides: TGTGCCAGCAGCCCGTGGGGGGGCAATCAGCCCCAGCATTTT.